Presented here are 20 T cell receptor beta chains from one specimen sequenced in a study of regulatory dendritic cells for organ transplantation. Sequencing used immunoSEQ multiplex PCR; TCRdb keeps in-frame clones, though not all of them. The sample gives approximately 12,000 clones, about nine tenths of which show up once; about 0.24% is in the top ten. For these receptors, no antigen is known. CFSE-labeled sorted T cells met regulatory or mature dendritic cells for under 6 days. The sequencing sample was made of naive CD8+ T cells from blood cultured with regulatory dendritic cells. Subset here: CD45RA+ naive T cells. The receptor set was obtained from a human donor in good health.

V gene TRBV2 combines with J gene TRBJ2-5; D might be TRBD1 (6 bases). This CDR3 region has 14 residues. Germline V gene data show CDR1 as SNHLY and CDR2 as FYNNEI. V lost 2 bases, J lost 5 bases, and 12 bases lay in between. The CDR3 bases are TGTGCCAGCAGTGAAAGTAACAGGGAGGAGACCCAGTACTTC. Protein product: CASSESNREETQYF.

This CDR3 reads CASRDSTYEQYF. The CDR3 DNA reads as TGTGCCAGTCGGGACAGTACCTACGAGCAGTACTTC. This chain uses TRBV27 with TRBJ2-7, with TRBD1 matching over 7 bases. The CDR3 length is 12 residues. J lost 2 bases, V lost 9 bases, and 4 bases had no gene match. Germline CDR1 is MNHEY and CDR2 is SMNVEV (reference sequence).

The chain recombines TRBV6-5 with TRBJ2-7; D is perhaps TRBD1 (8 bases). CDR3 size: 12 residues. Between the trimmed V and J ends, which lost 10 bases and 3 bases, there was a span of 13 bases. CDR1 is MNHEY and CDR2 is SVGAGI in the germline V gene. CDR3 sequence (DNA): TGTGCCACACAGGGGGGGGACTACGAGCAGTACTTC. This codes for CATQGGDYEQYF.

The chain uses TRBV29-1 and TRBJ1-1; D might be TRBD1 (5 bases). Trimming took off 7 bases at V and 6 bases at J, with 18 bases between the two ends. The CDR3 sequence is 13 residues long. Germline values: CDR1 SQVTM, CDR2 ANQGSEA. The CDR3 region has the DNA TGCAGCGCGTTAGAGGGGATAAGGCCTGAAGCTTTCTTT. Protein product: CSALEGIRPEAFF.

The V gene is TRBV4-1, the J gene TRBJ2-7; D is possibly TRBD1 (6 bases). CDR3 size: 12 residues. CDR1 and CDR2 from the germline V gene are MGHRA and YSYEKL. Trimming stripped 2 bases from V and 7 bases from J, with 9 bases between. CDR3 bases: TGCGCCAGCAGCCAACCTGACAGGGAGCAGTACTTC. Its protein is CASSQPDREQYF.

This clone was observed a handful of times. V is TRBV9 and J is TRBJ2-1; maybe TRBD1 (7 bases). The V end was cut by 7 bases, the J end by 7 bases, with 12 bases between. The germline V gene encodes CDR1 SGDLS and CDR2 YYNGEE. The CDR3 has 12 residues. CDR3 region: CASGAGGNEQFF. CDR3 coding DNA: TGTGCCAGCGGGGCAGGGGGGAATGAGCAGTTCTTC.

The chain recombines TRBV9 with TRBJ1-5, with D unresolved. The V and J ends lost 3 bases and 0 bases respectively, with 7 bases between them. Germline CDR1 SGDLS, CDR2 YYNGEE. The CDR3 contains 14 residues. The DNA of the CDR3 is TGTGCCAGCAGCGGAGGATATAGCAATCAGCCCCAGCATTTT. This codes for CASSGGYSNQPQHF.

The V call is TRBV11-2, the J call TRBJ2-7; weak D call: TRBD2 (6 bases). Germline loops: CDR1 SGHAT, CDR2 FQNNGV. V was trimmed by 5 bases and J by 0 bases, leaving 17 bases between them. This CDR3 has 16 amino acids. This chain's CDR3 is CASSILSGDLSYEQYF. Here the CDR3 DNA reads TGTGCCAGCAGCATCCTTAGCGGAGACCTCTCCTACGAGCAGTACTTC. Full variable domain (rest looked up from reference TRBV11-2 and TRBJ2-7): EAGVAQSPRYKIIEKRQSVAFWCNPISGHATLYWYQQILGQGPKLLIQFQNNGVVDDSQLPKDRFSAERLKGVDSTLKIQPAKLEDSAVYLCASSILSGDLSYEQYFGPGTRLTVT.

The chain is built from TRBV4-1 and TRBJ2-7; 12 nucleotides match TRBD2. From germline, CDR1 is MGHRA and CDR2 YSYEKL. Trimming cost V 4 bases and J 6 bases; bases outside gene matches: 7. There are 15 residues in the CDR3. The CDR3 sequence: CASSPLAGGLGEQYF. DNA for the CDR3: TGCGCCAGCAGCCCACTAGCGGGGGGTCTTGGCGAGCAGTACTTC.

Comment on this clone: An end of the junction differs from the germline gene, which may be a read error. This chain uses TRBV11-2 with TRBJ2-2, with D tentatively TRBD1 or TRBD2 (5 bases each). Germline CDR1 is SGHAT and CDR2 is FQNNGV. The CDR3 has 16 residues. This chain's CDR3 is CRTSDEGPENTGELFF. The CDR3 DNA reads as TGCAGGACATCTGACGAGGGGCCCGAGAACACCGGGGAGCTGTTTTTT.

This clone has a handful of counts. This rearrangement joins TRBV4-1 to TRBJ2-7; no definite D call. The CDR3 runs to 11 residues. Trimming cost V 2 bases and J 6 bases, with 5 bases left between them. Germline assignment: CDR1 MGHRA and CDR2 YSYEKL. The CDR3 region is CASSQPGEQYF. In nucleotides, the CDR3 is TGCGCCAGCAGCCAACCGGGCGAGCAGTACTTC.

The chain has TRBV13 and TRBJ2-3; D gene unclear. Germline CDR1 reads PRHDT; CDR2 reads FYEKMQ (reference sequence). This CDR3 spans 13 amino acids. V was trimmed by 3 bases and J by 1 base, leaving 5 bases between them. The CDR3 loop reads CASSFRGTDTQYF. The CDR3 DNA follows: TGTGCCAGCAGCTTTCGGGGCACAGATACGCAGTATTTT.

The chain links TRBV7-2 to TRBJ1-5; tentative D call: TRBD1 (5 bases). V was clipped by 11 bases and J by 0 bases, with 17 bases between them. Per the germline V gene, CDR1 is SGHTA and CDR2 is FQGNSA. The CDR3 runs to 15 residues. This CDR3 is CAGTERPYSNQPQHF. CDR3 in DNA: TGTGCCGGGACGGAGCGACCGTATAGCAATCAGCCCCAGCATTTT.

V gene TRBV19 combines with J gene TRBJ1-3; D unclear. Trimming stripped 3 bases from V and 0 bases from J, with 18 bases between. The CDR3 is 18 amino acids. The germline V gene has CDR1 LNHDA and CDR2 SQIVND (reference sequence). This chain's CDR3 is CASSISWFENFSGNTIYF. In DNA form, the CDR3 reads TGTGCCAGTAGTATCTCTTGGTTTGAGAACTTCTCTGGAAACACCATATATTTT.

The chain links TRBV27 to TRBJ1-1; D is undetermined. V was shortened by 5 bases and J by 3 bases, with 13 bases between the two germline ends. CDR1 is MNHEY and CDR2 is SMNVEV in the germline V gene (reference sequence). This CDR3 has 14 residues. The CDR3 protein is CASSNDMGYTEAFF. CDR3 sequence (DNA): TGTGCCAGCAGTAATGACATGGGGTACACTGAAGCTTTCTTT.

This chain links TRBV7-9 with TRBJ1-1, with unresolved D. V gave up 3 bases and J gave up 0 bases, with 14 bases separating them. CDR3 length: 16 amino acids. Germline CDR1 SEHNR, CDR2 FQNEAQ (reference sequence). The DNA of the CDR3 is TGTGCCAGCAGCTTCGAATTCAAAACGATGAACACTGAAGCTTTCTTT. Protein product: CASSFEFKTMNTEAFF.

The chain joins TRBV5-6 to TRBJ1-1; possible D gene TRBD1, 5 bases. Germline V gene lookup returns CDR1 SGHDT and CDR2 YYEEEE. Trimming cost V 2 bases and J 1 base, with 12 bases left between them. This CDR3 region has 15 residues. Here the CDR3 reads CASSFPGTGNTEAFF. In DNA, the CDR3 is TGTGCCAGCAGCTTCCCCGGGACGGGGAACACTGAAGCTTTCTTT. Full variable domain (rest looked up from reference TRBV5-6 and TRBJ1-1): DAGVTQSPTHLIKTRGQQVTLRCSPKSGHDTVSWYQQALGQGPQFIFQYYEEEERQRGNFPDRFSGHQFPNYSSELNVNALLLGDSALYLCASSFPGTGNTEAFFGQGTRLTVV.

This chain connects TRBV7-9 to TRBJ2-2, with 8 bases lining up with TRBD1. V was clipped by 5 bases and J by 6 bases; unmatched bases: 14. The CDR3 totals 17 residues. The germline gives CDR1 SEHNR, CDR2 FQNEAQ (reference sequence). This CDR3 is CASSPAPGQARAGELFF. The CDR3 DNA reads as TGTGCCAGCAGCCCGGCTCCGGGACAGGCTCGCGCCGGGGAGCTGTTTTTT.

The rearrangement joins TRBV11-1 to TRBJ2-2; 11 bases line up with TRBD2. Trimming took 5 bases from V and 4 from J; bases not matched to a gene: 9. Germline V gene sequence: CDR1 SGHAT, CDR2 FQDESV (reference sequence). The CDR3 extends over 17 amino acids. The CDR3 spells CASSPEGLAVSTGELFF. The CDR3 region has the DNA TGTGCCAGCAGCCCCGAGGGACTAGCGGTATCCACCGGGGAGCTGTTTTTT.

The genes are TRBV21-1 and TRBJ1-6; TRBD1, the table's D call, lacks a check against the DNA. TRBV21-1 is classified as a pseudogene. This CDR3 spans 20 amino acids. The CDR3 nucleotides are TGTGCCAGCAGCAATAACGCTCCGGCCCTACAACTCCCCGATACAGGGGAAGTCCACTTT. It yields the protein CASSNNAPALQLPDTGEVHF.